The entry below gives a single TCR beta chain sequence along with its context. What it recognizes is unknown. Clones were sequenced by immunoSEQ multiplex PCR, and TCRdb holds only the in-frame ones, with some missing. In the table there are approximately 62,000 clones, around 80% of which are singletons. There are 14 residues in the CDR3. Germline V lookup: CDR1 SGHNT, CDR2 YYREEE (reference sequence). V gave up 4 bases and J gave up 5 bases; unmatched junction bases: 6. The data stem from a study of a mutant IDH1 vaccine in newly diagnosed glioma. Stated time point: week 35, safety follow-up. What each vaccine dose contained was 300 ug of mutant IDH1 20-mer peptide, accompanied by topical imiquimod.

The sequenced sample was PBMCs, obtained from a glioma patient whose treatment included an IDH1 peptide vaccine. This receptor was obtained from a man aged 30 to 39 with glioma. The chain uses TRBV5-4 and TRBJ1-2, with 9 bases lining up with TRBD1. In DNA form, the CDR3 reads TGTGCCAGCAGCCCGGACAGGGGTTCTTATGGCTACACCTTC. Encoded protein: CASSPDRGSYGYTF. The full variable domain, with the rest looked up from reference TRBV5-4 and TRBJ1-2, is ETGVTQSPTHLIKTRGQQVTLRCSSQSGHNTVSWYQQALGQGPQFIFQYYREEENGRGNFPPRFSGLQFPNYSSELNVNALELDDSALYLCASSPDRGSYGYTFGSGTRLTVV.